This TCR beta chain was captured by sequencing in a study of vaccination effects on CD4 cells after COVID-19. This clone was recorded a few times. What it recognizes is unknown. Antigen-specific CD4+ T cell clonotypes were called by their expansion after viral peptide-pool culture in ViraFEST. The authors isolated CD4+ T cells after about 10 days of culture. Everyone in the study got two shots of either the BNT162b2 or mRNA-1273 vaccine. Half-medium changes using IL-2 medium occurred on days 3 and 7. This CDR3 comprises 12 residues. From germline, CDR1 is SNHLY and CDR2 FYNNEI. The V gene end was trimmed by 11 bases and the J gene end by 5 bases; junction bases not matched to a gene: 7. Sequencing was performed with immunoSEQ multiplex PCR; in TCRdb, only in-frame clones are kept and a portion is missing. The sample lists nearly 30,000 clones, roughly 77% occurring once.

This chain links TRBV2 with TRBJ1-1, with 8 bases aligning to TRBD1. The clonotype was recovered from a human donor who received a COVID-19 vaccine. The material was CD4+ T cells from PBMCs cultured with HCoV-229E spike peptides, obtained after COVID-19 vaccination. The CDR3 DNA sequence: TGTGCCGGGGGACAGGAGTATACTGAAGCTTTCTTT. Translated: CAGGQEYTEAFF.